This record covers a single T cell receptor (beta chain). In its sample, this clone was seen once. The target of this receptor is not known. No base qualities exist here, and no much larger clone lies one base off it. This entry comes from a study of cytomegalovirus exposure and HLA in healthy donors (dated by TCRdb to 2016 to 2017). For context, the study as a whole: An earlier analysis of 587 of the donors reported 276 Gb of sequence data and 117 million unique TCR beta sequences obtained from some 200 million T cells. An early release that covered more than 550 HLA-typed donors contained approximately 300 gigabases of sequencing data and tens of millions of unique TCR sequences. The genetic ancestry cluster associated with self-reported Caucasian donors included 81% of the roughly 410 genotyped donors. The study aimed to test whether cataloging public T cell receptors could reveal signatures of past pathogen exposure. Using immunosequencing, the study profiled T cell repertoires from some 670 subjects and related those repertoires to cytomegalovirus serostatus. Along with the roughly 710-subject first cohort, a separate validation cohort of about 110 different subjects was used. High-throughput TCR immunosequencing, statistical association of individual TCRs with disease status, and machine learning were combined to predict cytomegalovirus infection status. A later analysis re-examined previously published TCR beta repertoires from over 500 donors and added high-resolution HLA genotyping to investigate patterns of TCR occurrence. Rather than using new phenotypic data, the later analysis identified candidate immune exposures from TCR beta sequences and from how often those sequences occurred across donors. In an earlier analysis of more than 550 of the donors, high-throughput TCR beta sequencing was used to judge whether each TCR beta V gene segment behaved as functional or pseudogenic. Donor age, sex, ethnicity and CMV serostatus were compiled alongside the repertoire data. Genome-wide SNP genotypes for about 60% of the roughly 700 donors were used in a later genetic analysis, which treated that subset as a discovery cohort. Every discovery cohort repertoire had been produced on one sequencing platform. HLA typing covered class I and class II loci at four-digit resolution. The number of typed donors differed by locus: about 620-640 for A, B, C, DRB1 and DQB1; approximately 530 for DQA1; 600 to 610 for DPA1; and some 450 for DPB1. Because of strong linkage in the cohort, roughly five DR-DQ haplotypes were treated as single units for association and clustering. Across roughly 420 genotyped donors of the cohort, an average of approximately 240,000 unique TCR beta nucleotide sequences per donor were sequenced, and around 20% of those sequences were non-productive.

The CDR3 holds 16 amino acids from the cysteine to the phenylalanine. Of all the DNA, just the CDR3 is kept, 48 bases in frame from base 1. From a lookup of the germline V gene, CDR1 and CDR2 are SGHDN and FVKESK. The trim is 4 bases for V and 2 bases for J, with a gap of 14 bases between the germline ends. General findings and caveats noted by the study authors: According to a later genetic analysis, donors in an Asian-associated ancestry cluster had fewer N-insertions in productive TCRs than the roughly 670-donor mean. In this cohort, only TCR beta chains were sequenced, and detectable features were limited by the absence of alpha or paired-chain data. A later analysis found that TCR association rates varied across HLA loci, with DRB1 alleles showing the most associated TCRs and HLA-C alleles the fewest. CMV serostatus was the only immune exposure information available for the cohort. Three of the identified cytomegalovirus-associated TCR beta chains were confirmed in vitro to be specific for cytomegalovirus antigens. Because the 87-base-pair reads could not distinguish some IMGT-functional V segments, including TRBV6-2 and TRBV6-3, those segments were excluded. The sequencing pipeline was judged likely to have produced a cluster of highly shared sequence variants as a technical artifact. Presence/absence analyses assumed roughly uniform sequencing depth across donors, an assumption that may not hold. The study listed 150 to 200 TCR beta chains as associated with cytomegalovirus. When HLA alleles, especially DR and DQ, strongly co-occurred, attributing TCR associations to individual alleles was difficult. HLA typing was unavailable for some donors at each locus, so association tests used only the typed subset. A later analysis found that HLA-associated TCR beta chains were more clonally expanded and had lower generation probabilities than equally common non-associated chains. In both the original and validation cohorts, the classifier was reported to diagnose cytomegalovirus status with high specificity and sensitivity. In an earlier analysis of over 550 of the donors, most TCR beta V segments were observed in productive rearrangements about 87% or about 30% of the time, broadly matching IMGT annotations. Specific HLA alleles were associated with 15,000 to 20,000 TCR beta sequences at a false discovery rate of 0.05 in a later analysis. In a later analysis, several top co-occurrence clusters were reported to appear linked to parvovirus B19, influenza, CMV and Epstein-Barr virus. A later genetic analysis associated a missense DCLRE1C variant with V-gene and J-gene trimming of TCR beta chains, and an independent cohort replicated the association. According to the authors, the approach could potentially be generalized to other disease states and immunological phenotypes. Because counts were too low, approximately 15 rarely observed V segments, including chromosome 9 orphons, were excluded from the earlier analysis of 500 to 700 of the donors. A further reported finding was that TCR beta sequences accurately predicted the HLA-A and HLA-B alleles for most subjects in the first cohort. While some public TCRs were present in many individuals, most TCR sequences turned up only very rarely across donors. Most CMV-associated TCR beta chains appeared to be HLA-restricted in a later analysis, and the HLA associations seemed to be driven largely by CMV exposure. Correlated functional status among segregating V segments might reflect linkage disequilibrium, but an unknown experimental factor could not be ruled out.

The cohort comprised 670 or so healthy bone marrow donors. At the time of sampling, every cohort member was nominally healthy, though immune exposures that went unrecorded were likely present. The donor was CMV seronegative and was included in the group of over 300 seronegative cohort members. Each donor provided a peripheral blood sample, and peripheral blood mononuclear cells were used for TCR beta sequencing. Genomic DNA was extracted from the blood cell samples with the Qiagen DNeasy Blood Extraction Kit. The library relied on the immunoSEQ multiplex PCR assay. The multiplex PCR relied on a mix of 60 forward primers for TCR Vbeta segments and 13 reverse primers for TCR Jbeta segments. The CDR3 region of rearranged TCR beta genes was amplified from genomic DNA with a multiplex PCR assay. Amplified TCR beta libraries were sequenced as 87-base-pair reads on the Illumina HiSeq System. The paper's processing steps were these. Across the roughly 700 repertoires, a later analysis counted tens of millions of unique TCR beta chains, around 11 million of which were shared by at least two donors. To remove PCR and sequencing errors, raw reads were error-corrected and collapsed into unique sequences using a nearest-neighbor algorithm that merged closely related sequences. Alignment of CDR3 sequences to IMGT reference sequences was used to assign V, D and J gene segments. For a sequence to be retained, a match of at least six nucleotides to both a V gene segment and a J gene segment was required. A rearrangement counted as productive if the CDR3 had no stop codons and remained in frame with V and J, and every other rearrangement counted as non-productive. Following IMGT convention, CDR3 was defined as the stretch from the second conserved V-encoded cysteine to the conserved J-encoded phenylalanine. The earlier analysis of fewer than 700 of the donors excluded sequences that lacked an unambiguous match to a single V gene segment. In an earlier analysis of a few hundred of the donors, V segments were called functional above 56.7% productive rearrangements and were called segregating when the between-donor standard deviation exceeded 5%. A statistical classification framework was built for diagnosing cytomegalovirus status from the catalog of TCR beta chain sequences. A later analysis assigned V and J genes by comparing TCR nucleotide sequences with IMGT/GENE-DB human TR gene sequences. A later analysis assigned CDR3 sequences and most-parsimonious VDJ recombination scenarios with the TCRdist pipeline. In a later analysis, every TCR beta chain was defined by the combination of its CDR3 amino acid sequence and its V-gene family, and reads without a unique V-gene family were dropped. To address suspected cross-contamination and a sequencing artifact, a later analysis removed several hundred highly shared, low-generation-probability nucleotide sequences. For each public chain, a later analysis derived a clonal expansion index from normalized ranks of inferred template counts within each repertoire. Generation probabilities in a later analysis came from a VDJ recombination model fitted to out-of-frame rearrangements, and those results were checked against IGoR. Hypergeometric tests were used in a later analysis to score TCR-TCR, TCR-HLA and TCR-CMV co-occurrence, with a repertoire-size bias correction applied to the TCR pairs. To estimate false discovery rates, a later analysis permuted the HLA or CMV assignments 20 times. In a later analysis, co-occurring TCRs were grouped using DBSCAN, with TCRdist sequence similarity added in when clustering inside HLA-allele-positive subsets. Co-occurrence clustering excluded repertoires with fewer than 30,000 or more than 120,000 public chains, plus five with anomalous nucleotide sharing. TCRdb provides this immuneACCESS table in a form limited to in-frame rearrangements. Some clones are lacking; in checked studies, under half of them reflect an unresolved V gene, and why the rest are absent is not known. Clone size and the V and J calls come from that table; the DNA yielded D and trimming. The sample table lists more than 200,000 clones, roughly 80% of them with a count of one. In total, the top ten clones hold 15% to 17% of the sample.

The material sequenced was PBMCs. The chain couples TRBV14 to TRBJ1-4; the D gene identity is not certain. The clonotype comes from a man between 35 and 55 years old in good health and CMV-seronegative. The CDR3 region has the sequence CASSPRWQVTNEKLFF. DNA sequence: TGTGCCAGCAGCCCCAGGTGGCAGGTGACTAATGAAAAACTGTTTTTT.